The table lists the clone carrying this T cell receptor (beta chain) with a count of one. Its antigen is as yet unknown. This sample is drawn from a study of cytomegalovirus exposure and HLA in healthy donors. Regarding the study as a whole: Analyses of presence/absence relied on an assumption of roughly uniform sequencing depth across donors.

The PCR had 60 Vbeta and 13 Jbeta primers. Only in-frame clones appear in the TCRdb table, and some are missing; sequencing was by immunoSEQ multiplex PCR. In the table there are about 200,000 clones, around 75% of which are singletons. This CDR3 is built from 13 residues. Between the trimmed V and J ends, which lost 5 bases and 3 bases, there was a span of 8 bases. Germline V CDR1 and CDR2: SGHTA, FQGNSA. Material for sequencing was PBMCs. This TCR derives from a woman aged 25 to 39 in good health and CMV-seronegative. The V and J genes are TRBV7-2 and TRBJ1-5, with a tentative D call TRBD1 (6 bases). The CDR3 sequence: CASSGQSNQPQHF. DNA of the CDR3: TGTGCCAGCAGCGGACAGTCCAATCAGCCCCAGCATTTT.